The clone carrying this T cell receptor beta chain has a handful of counts. The antigen is unknown. This record comes from a study of T-cell reconstitution after alpha-beta-depleted transplantation in children. General observations from the study: After transplant, high TCRbeta diversity at day 60 in some patients arose from surviving recipient T cells and thymic progenitors. Hyperexpanded clones declined; after one year, newly produced T cells mostly supplied diversity. The origin of alpha-beta T cells about two months after transplant was reportedly several hundred expanded graft clones.

The V end was cut by 4 bases, the J end by 0 bases, with 15 bases between. Germline values: CDR1 LGHDT, CDR2 YNNKEL (reference sequence). The CDR3 has 17 amino acids. This sample's TCRbeta library carried unique molecular identifier barcodes. TCRdb used MiXCR to reprocess the PCR reads, holding one entry per CDR3 protein. The profile shows around 100,000 distinct CDR3 sequences, 9% to 12% of them singletons. The gene calls are TRBV3-1 and TRBJ1-4; D unresolved. The material was PBMCs, obtained before TCRalphabeta/CD19-depleted stem cell transplant. This clonotype originated in a boy aged 2 to 9 with acute lymphoblastic leukemia, due to receive a stem cell transplant. In nucleotides, the CDR3 is TGTGCCAGCAGCCCTGGGAGGCGTCCTGCAACTAATGAAAAACTGTTTTTT. As protein: CASSPGRRPATNEKLFF.